The 13 T cell receptor beta chains below all came from one sample that was sequenced in a study of technical replicates of blood from a few donors. The method was immunoSEQ multiplex PCR; TCRdb's version includes in-frame clones alone and lacks a portion of them. The profile shows about 84,000 clones, roughly 98% of them singletons. Sequencing was done on a sample of T cells isolated from PBMCs. Receptors were obtained from a human donor in good health.

CDR3 coding DNA: TGCAGCTTGAGGGACCAAGAGACCCAGTACTTC. This encodes CSLRDQETQYF. The chain couples TRBV29-1 to TRBJ2-5; D possibly corresponds to TRBD2 (5 bases). Between the trimmed V and J ends, which lost 8 bases and 0 bases, there was a span of 7 bases. Germline CDR1 reads SQVTM; CDR2 reads ANQGSEA. The CDR3 loop spans 11 amino acids.

The chain is built from TRBV28 and TRBJ2-7; D is ambiguous. Trimming removed 7 bases from V and 2 bases from J, with 12 bases in between. This CDR3 region has 13 residues. Germline-derived CDR1 and CDR2 are MDHEN and SYDVKM. The CDR3 DNA follows: TGTGCCAGCACTGAGTCCCTTACCTACGAGCAGTACTTC. It encodes CASTESLTYEQYF.

The rearrangement links TRBV5-1 to TRBJ1-2, with D unresolved. The CDR3 is 16 amino acids. Trimming took 6 bases from V and 8 from J, leaving 26 bases between them. CDR1 is SGHRS, CDR2 YFSETQ, per germline. As DNA, the CDR3 is TGCGCCAGCAATAGAGACTCGGGCCTAGTCCGGGAGGGCTACACCTTC. It yields the protein CASNRDSGLVREGYTF.

This chain uses TRBV7-2 with TRBJ1-5, with D possibly matching TRBD1 (5 bases). Germline CDR1 SGHTA, CDR2 FQGNSA. Between the trimmed V and J ends, which lost 1 base and 0 bases, there was a span of 7 bases. The CDR3 has 15 amino acids. The CDR3 is CASSLGGASNQPQHF. As DNA, the CDR3 is TGTGCCAGCAGCTTAGGTGGGGCTAGCAATCAGCCCCAGCATTTT.

This rearrangement joins TRBV11-2 to TRBJ2-2; D might be TRBD1 (6 bases). CDR1 is SGHAT, CDR2 FQNNGV, per germline. V was shortened by 3 bases and J by 7 bases, with 12 bases between the two germline ends. The CDR3 spans 14 residues. CDR3 DNA: TGTGCCAGCAGCTTCAGTTCAGGGGACGGGGAGCTGTTTTTT. Protein sequence: CASSFSSGDGELFF.

The chain carries TRBV9 and TRBJ2-1, with 9 nucleotides matching TRBD1. The germline gives CDR1 SGDLS, CDR2 YYNGEE. With 3 bases clipped from V and 7 bases from J, the junction kept 11 bases outside the gene matches. This CDR3 contains 16 residues. As DNA, the CDR3 is TGTGCCAGCAGCGGACGGCCAGCGGGGACAGGGAATGAGCAGTTCTTC. This encodes CASSGRPAGTGNEQFF.

As DNA, the CDR3 is TGTGCCAGCAGCTTAACAGGGGGCACAAGGGAGCAGTACTTC. Translated, it gives CASSLTGGTREQYF. The gene calls are TRBV7-6 and TRBJ2-7; 9 bases map to TRBD1. Germline V gives CDR1 SGHVS, CDR2 FNYEAQ. The V and J ends lost 2 bases and 7 bases, in that order; junction bases with no gene match: 6. This CDR3 is 14 amino acids long.

A single count supports this clone. The chain links TRBV6-6 to TRBJ2-1, with a possible D match to TRBD2 (5 bases). Germline CDR1 MNHNY, CDR2 SVGAGI (reference sequence). The CDR3 loop spans 15 amino acids. With 5 bases removed from V and 7 bases from J, the gap between germline ends came to 18 bases. CDR3 sequence: CASSVFASNENEQFF. In DNA form, the CDR3 reads TGTGCCAGCAGTGTCTTTGCTAGCAATGAGAATGAGCAGTTCTTC.

V usage is TRBV5-1 and J usage is TRBJ2-2, with 11 nucleotides matching TRBD2. With V trimmed by 1 base and J by 1 base, 0 bases remained unmatched. Germline V gene data show CDR1 as SGHRS and CDR2 as YFSETQ. The CDR3 sequence is 16 residues long. The CDR3 protein is CASSLLAGGNTGELFF. CDR3 bases: TGCGCCAGCAGCTTGCTAGCGGGAGGGAACACCGGGGAGCTGTTTTTT.

V gene TRBV19 combines with J gene TRBJ1-1, with D maybe TRBD1 (5 bases). Trimming took 3 bases from V and 8 from J, leaving 7 bases between them. The germline gives CDR1 LNHDA, CDR2 SQIVND (reference sequence). The CDR3 runs 11 residues. CDR3 protein: CASSIRQEAFF. In DNA form, the CDR3 reads TGTGCCAGTAGTATCAGACAGGAAGCTTTCTTT.

The rearrangement links TRBV6-1 to TRBJ2-2; 8 nucleotides line up with TRBD1. V shed 6 bases, J shed 0 bases, and the junction held 3 bases outside the gene matches. The CDR3 covers 15 residues. Germline CDR1 is MNHNS and CDR2 is SASEGT. CDR3 region: CASSRTGPNTGELFF. CDR3 bases: TGTGCCAGCAGCAGGACAGGGCCGAACACCGGGGAGCTGTTTTTT.

This rearrangement joins TRBV27 to TRBJ2-7; D is perhaps TRBD1 (5 bases). Trimming took off 3 bases at V and 6 bases at J, with 12 bases between the two ends. Per the germline V gene, CDR1 is MNHEY and CDR2 is SMNVEV (reference sequence). CDR3 length: 13 amino acids. The CDR3 DNA reads TGTGCCAGCAGTTTTACAGGTGCCCTCGAGCAGTACTTC. Protein sequence: CASSFTGALEQYF.

The chain carries TRBV2 and TRBJ1-2; 8 nucleotides match TRBD1. Germline V gives CDR1 SNHLY, CDR2 FYNNEI. With V trimmed by 4 bases and J by 2 bases, 0 bases remained unmatched. The CDR3 spans 13 residues. The CDR3 spells CASSGQGNYGYTF. DNA for the CDR3: TGTGCCAGCAGTGGACAGGGGAACTATGGCTACACCTTC.